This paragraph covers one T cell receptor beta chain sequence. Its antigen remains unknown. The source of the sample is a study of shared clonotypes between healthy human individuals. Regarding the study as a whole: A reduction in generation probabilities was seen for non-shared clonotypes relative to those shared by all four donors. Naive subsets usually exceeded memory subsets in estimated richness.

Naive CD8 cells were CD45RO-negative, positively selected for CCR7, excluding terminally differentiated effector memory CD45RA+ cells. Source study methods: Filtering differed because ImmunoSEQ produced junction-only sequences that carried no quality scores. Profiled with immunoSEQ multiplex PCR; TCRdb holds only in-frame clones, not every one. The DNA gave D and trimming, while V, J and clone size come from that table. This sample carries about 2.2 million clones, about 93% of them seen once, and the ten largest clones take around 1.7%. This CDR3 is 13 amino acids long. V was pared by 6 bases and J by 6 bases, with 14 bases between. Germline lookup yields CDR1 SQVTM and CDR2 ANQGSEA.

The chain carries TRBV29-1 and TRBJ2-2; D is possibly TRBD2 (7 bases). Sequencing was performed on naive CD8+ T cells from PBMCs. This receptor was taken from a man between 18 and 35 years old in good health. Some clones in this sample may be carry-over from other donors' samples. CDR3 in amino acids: CSVGGGSPGELFF. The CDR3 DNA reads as TGCAGCGTGGGAGGGGGGAGCCCCGGGGAGCTGTTTTTT.